Each of the 14 T cell receptor beta chains below was sequenced from the same sample in a study of control samples from healthy donors and cancer patients. Sequencing used immunoSEQ multiplex PCR; TCRdb keeps in-frame clones, though not all of them. The data contain about 61,000 clones, roughly 89% of them seen just once; the ten biggest clones take up 5.5% to 7%. The sequenced sample consisted of PBMCs. These receptor sequences come from a man in his fifties or sixties with colorectal cancer.

V and J are TRBV6-5 and TRBJ1-2; 8 positions match TRBD1. V was clipped by 5 bases and J by 8 bases; unmatched bases: 10. Germline assignment: CDR1 MNHEY and CDR2 SVGAGI. CDR3 size: 14 residues. The CDR3, as DNA: TGTGCCAGCAGTAGGACCGGGACAGGCGGGGGCTACACCTTC. It specifies CASSRTGTGGGYTF.

In DNA, the CDR3 is TGTGCCAGTTCCCTGAGTGCCATGAACACTGAAGCTTTCTTT. Protein sequence: CASSLSAMNTEAFF. The chain joins TRBV27 to TRBJ1-1; no clear D. The germline V and J ends were trimmed by 9 bases and 0 bases, with 14 bases remaining between them. CDR1 and CDR2 (germline): MNHEY, SMNVEV (reference sequence). The CDR3 spans 14 residues.

The chain employs TRBV21-1 and TRBJ2-4; the listed D gene, TRBD1, was not tested against the DNA. TRBV21-1 constitutes a pseudogene. The CDR3 covers 17 residues. In nucleotides, the CDR3 is TGTGCCAGCAGCAAAAGGGGGCAAGTAATAGCCAAAAACATTCAGTACTTC. Amino acids: CASSKRGQVIAKNIQYF.

This chain joins TRBV7-2 and TRBJ2-2, with TRBD2 matching over 12 bases. Germline V gene lookup returns CDR1 SGHTA and CDR2 FQGNSA. Losses at the gene ends were 1 base for V and 6 bases for J; bases not matched to a gene: 9. The CDR3 runs to 18 residues. This CDR3 reads CASSLGLASGGAAGELFF. DNA for the CDR3: TGTGCCAGCAGCTTAGGTCTGGCTAGCGGGGGGGCCGCCGGGGAGCTGTTTTTT.

J is TRBJ1-1 and V is TRBV6-2 or TRBV6-3, with no clear D. This CDR3 region has 15 residues. Germline assignment: CDR1 MNHEY and CDR2 SVGEGT. The ends were cut back, 2 bases at V and 2 bases at J, with 12 bases in the middle. The CDR3 DNA sequence: TGTGCCAGCAGTTACGCGGGGTGGGTAAACACTGAAGCTTTCTTT. This sequence encodes CASSYAGWVNTEAFF.

The chain uses TRBV10-1 and TRBJ2-5; D remains unclear. Trimming took 1 base from V and 0 from J, leaving 6 bases between them. This CDR3 is 14 amino acids long. Per germline, CDR1 WNHNN and CDR2 SYGVQD (reference sequence). CDR3 amino acids: CASSEYSNQETQYF. The CDR3 DNA reads TGCGCCAGCAGTGAGTACAGTAACCAAGAGACCCAGTACTTC.

V is TRBV7-9 and J is TRBJ2-7, with D possibly matching TRBD2 (5 bases). Trimming shortened V by 4 bases and J by 7 bases, and 26 bases separated the two germline ends. The germline V gene has CDR1 SEHNR and CDR2 FQNEAQ (reference sequence). CDR3 length: 17 amino acids. CDR3 amino acids: CASSSPGWSARPGEQYF. For the CDR3, the DNA is TGTGCCAGCAGCTCCCCGGGGTGGTCAGCTAGGCCGGGTGAGCAGTACTTC.

The chain joins TRBV7-3 to TRBJ2-7, with 9 nucleotides matching TRBD1. V lost 5 bases and J lost 4; bases outside the gene matches: 9. Germline-derived CDR1 and CDR2 are SGHTA and FQGTGA. There are 15 residues in the CDR3. CDR3 nucleotide sequence: TGTGCCAGCAGCGCCAGAGGACAGGGGCAGTACGAGCAGTACTTC. This gives the protein CASSARGQGQYEQYF.

The rearrangement joins TRBV7-7 to TRBJ2-2; D is tentatively TRBD1 or TRBD2 (5 bases each). Trimming shortened V by 5 bases and J by 8 bases, and 9 bases separated the two germline ends. From germline, CDR1 is SSHAT and CDR2 FNYEAQ (reference sequence). The CDR3 totals 12 residues. The CDR3 DNA reads as TGTGCCAGCAGCGAGGGGACGGGGGAGCTGTTTTTT. Its translation: CASSEGTGELFF.

This chain's CDR3 is CASSRSGANVLTF. For the CDR3, the DNA is TGTGCCAGCAGCCGTTCGGGGGCCAACGTCCTGACTTTC. The V gene is TRBV11-3, the J gene TRBJ2-6; D is unresolved. Germline CDR1 is SGHNT and CDR2 is YENEEA. V was pared by 5 bases and J by 4 bases, with 6 bases between. CDR3 length: 13 amino acids.

The rearrangement links TRBV19 to TRBJ2-7; 8 bases align to TRBD1. The CDR3 consists of 14 residues. V was pared by 6 bases and J by 3 bases, with 7 bases of the junction left unmatched. Germline CDR1 is LNHDA and CDR2 is SQIVND (reference sequence). Written as DNA, the CDR3 is TGTGCCAGTAGCGTAACCGGGACAGGCTACGAGCAGTACTTC. Translated: CASSVTGTGYEQYF.

The rearrangement links TRBV29-1 to TRBJ1-6, with a possible D match to TRBD1 (5 bases). There are 16 residues in the CDR3. V was clipped by 4 bases and J by 0 bases, with 13 bases between them. Germline assignment: CDR1 SQVTM and CDR2 ANQGSEA. CDR3 residues: CSVVGQASSYNSPLHF. The CDR3 DNA reads as TGCAGCGTTGTGGGGCAGGCTAGCTCCTATAATTCACCCCTCCACTTT.

V usage is TRBV3-1 (or the pseudogene TRBV3-2) and J usage is TRBJ2-5; TRBD2 matches 12 bases. Trimming at V came to 1 base and at J to 4 bases, leaving 7 bases not matched to a gene. From germline, CDR1 is LGHDT and CDR2 YNNKEL (reference sequence). The CDR3 consists of 17 residues. The CDR3 reads CASSQGRLAGARETQYF. Here the CDR3 DNA reads TGTGCCAGCAGCCAAGGGCGACTAGCGGGGGCCCGAGAGACCCAGTACTTC.

This clone occurred once. The rearrangement joins TRBV3-1 (or the pseudogene TRBV3-2) to TRBJ1-3; D call uncertain. Trimming left V 3 bases short and J 5 bases short, with 23 bases between. This CDR3 region has 18 residues. Germline CDR1 is LGHDT and CDR2 is YNNKEL (reference sequence). The DNA of the CDR3 is TGTGCCAGCAGCCAGGGAGGCGTAAGATCCTGGGTACGAAACACCATATATTTT. It codes for CASSQGGVRSWVRNTIYF.